This T cell receptor beta chain derives from a study of STAT5B mutations in CD4+ large granular lymphocyte leukemia. General study results and limits: Compared with healthy controls (2/35), patient top clones favored TRBV06 (8/27).

The CDR3 runs 14 residues. Trimming left V 6 bases short and J 4 bases short, with 15 bases between. Looked up from germline, CDR1 is MNHEY and CDR2 is SVGAGI. The table came from immunoSEQ multiplex PCR; TCRdb's copy has only in-frame clones and leaves some out. The data hold 30,000 to 40,000 clones, with 65% to 80% observed a single time. This clone has more than one count but fewer than ten. Its target is not known. The chain links TRBV6-5 to TRBJ1-2, with D perhaps TRBD1 (5 bases). Material for sequencing was CD4+ T cells from blood buffy coats. This sequence originates from a human donor in good health. CDR3 nucleotide sequence: TGTGCCAGCAGACCTCAGGGTCCCCTCTATGGCTACACCTTC. It encodes CASRPQGPLYGYTF.